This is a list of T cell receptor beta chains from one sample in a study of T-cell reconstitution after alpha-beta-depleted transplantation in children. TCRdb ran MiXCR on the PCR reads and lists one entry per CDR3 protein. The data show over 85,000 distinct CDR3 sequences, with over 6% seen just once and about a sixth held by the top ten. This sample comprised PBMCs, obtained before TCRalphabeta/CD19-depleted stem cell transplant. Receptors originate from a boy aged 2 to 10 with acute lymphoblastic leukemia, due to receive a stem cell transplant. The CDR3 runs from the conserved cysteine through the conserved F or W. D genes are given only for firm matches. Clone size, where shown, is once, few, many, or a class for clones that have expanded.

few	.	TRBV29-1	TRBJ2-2	TGCAGCGTTGATGCTAGTAGCACCGGGGAGCTGTTTTTT	CSVDASSTGELFF
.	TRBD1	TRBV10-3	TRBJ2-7	TGTGCCATCAGTGGGGGACAGGGAGTCTCCTACGAGCAGTACTTC	CAISGGQGVSYEQYF
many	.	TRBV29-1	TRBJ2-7	TGCAGCGCCAGGGGACGAGGGGCCTACGAGCAGTACTTC	CSARGRGAYEQYF
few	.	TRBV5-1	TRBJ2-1	TGCGCCAGCAGCTCCTTAAAACTACCGGGGGATGAGCAGTTCTTC	CASSSLKLPGDEQFF
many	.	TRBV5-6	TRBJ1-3	TGTGCCAGCAGCTTCGGGGGTTTAGCTGGAAACACCATATATTTT	CASSFGGLAGNTIYF
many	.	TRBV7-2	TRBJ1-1	TGTGCCAGCAGCTCCTTCAGGAACACTGAAGCTTTCTTT	CASSSFRNTEAFF
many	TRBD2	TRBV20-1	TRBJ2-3	TGCAGTGCTACCAGACTAGCGGGGGACTTCCACACAGATACGCAGTATTTT	CSATRLAGDFHTDTQYF
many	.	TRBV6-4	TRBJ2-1	TGTGCCAGCAGTGGAGCGGGCAGGAATGAGCAGTTCTTC	CASSGAGRNEQFF
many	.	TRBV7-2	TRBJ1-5	TGTGCCAGCAGCTTAGGTGTCAATCAGCCCCAGCATTTT	CASSLGVNQPQHF
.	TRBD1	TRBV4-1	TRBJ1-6	TGCGCCAGCAGCCAAGATGTAGACGGGACAGGGTGGTCACCCCTCCACTTT	CASSQDVDGTGWSPLHF
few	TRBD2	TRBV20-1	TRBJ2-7	TGCAGTGCTGACCCTTCTAGCGGGGGGCCCTACGAGCAGTACTTC	CSADPSSGGPYEQYF
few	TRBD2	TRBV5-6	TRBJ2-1	TGTGCCAGCAGCTTGCTTAGCGGGGGGGAAAACAATGAGCAGTTCTTC	CASSLLSGGENNEQFF
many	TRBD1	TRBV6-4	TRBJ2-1	TGTGCCAGCAGCGTGACAGGGAGCTCCTACAATGAGCAGTTCTTC	CASSVTGSSYNEQFF
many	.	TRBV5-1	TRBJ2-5	TGCGCCAGCAGCTTGGTCATAGGGCTCGAGACCCAGTACTTC	CASSLVIGLETQYF
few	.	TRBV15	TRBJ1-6	TGTGCCACCAGCACGGGAAATGGGGGGAATAATTCACCCCTCCACTTT	CATSTGNGGNNSPLHF
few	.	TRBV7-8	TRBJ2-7	TGTGCCAGCAGCGTATCCCCCTCGGGACCGCCCTCCTACGAGCAGTACTTC	CASSVSPSGPPSYEQYF
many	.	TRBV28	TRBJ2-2	TGTGCCAGCAGTTTTGTCGGGGTAGACACCGGGGAGCTGTTTTTT	CASSFVGVDTGELFF
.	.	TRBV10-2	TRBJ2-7	TGCGCCAGCAGTGAGTCGTGGGGGCCCTACGAGCAGTACTTC	CASSESWGPYEQYF
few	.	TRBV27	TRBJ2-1	TGTGCCAGCAGTACCTCAGGGTCAAGGGATGAGCAGTTCTTC	CASSTSGSRDEQFF
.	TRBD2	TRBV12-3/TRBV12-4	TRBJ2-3	TGTGCCAGCAGCGACCATAGCGGGGGCTACCGGGTAGATACGCAGTATTTT	CASSDHSGGYRVDTQYF
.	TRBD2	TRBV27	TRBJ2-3	TGTGCCAGCAGCCGCCCTAGCGGGGGAACAGATACGCAGTATTTT	CASSRPSGGTDTQYF
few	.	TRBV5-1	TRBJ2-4	TGCGCCAGCAGCTTGATGGGGGTCGACGGTGTTAACATTCAGTACTTC	CASSLMGVDGVNIQYF
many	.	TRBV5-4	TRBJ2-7	TGTGCCAGCAGCCCCAACTTAGGGGCCTCTTACGAGCAGTACTTC	CASSPNLGASYEQYF
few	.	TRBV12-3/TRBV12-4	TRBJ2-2	TGTGCCAGCAGTTTAGCGGCTGTTGGCGGGGAGCTGTTTTTT	CASSLAAVGGELFF
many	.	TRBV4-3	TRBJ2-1	TGCGCCAGCAGCCAAGTATCGATAAGGGGCGGTGAGCAGTTCTTC	CASSQVSIRGGEQFF
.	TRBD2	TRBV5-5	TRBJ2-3	TGTGCCAGCAGCTTGGGGGTTTCTAGCGGGGGCACAGATACGCAGTATTTT	CASSLGVSSGGTDTQYF
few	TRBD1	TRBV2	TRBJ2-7	TGTGCCATCCTCTCCGGGACAGGGAATCTCTACGAGCAGTACTTC	CAILSGTGNLYEQYF
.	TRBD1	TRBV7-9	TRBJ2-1	TGTGCCAGCAGCTTAGTCAGGGGGTCCTACAATGAGCAGTTCTTC	CASSLVRGSYNEQFF
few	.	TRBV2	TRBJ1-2	TGTGCCAGCAGAACCAGGGGCCTCATTAGCTATGGCTACACCTTC	CASRTRGLISYGYTF
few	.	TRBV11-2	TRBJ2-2	TGTGCCAGCAGCCCGACGCGGTGGGGGAACACCGGGGAGCTGTTTTTT	CASSPTRWGNTGELFF
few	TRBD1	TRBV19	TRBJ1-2	TGTGCCAGTAGTACCTGGACAGGCCCTGGGGGCTACACCTTC	CASSTWTGPGGYTF
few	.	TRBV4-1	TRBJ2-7	TGCGCCAGCAGTTGGAGGGCGGACTACGAGCAGTACTTC	CASSWRADYEQYF